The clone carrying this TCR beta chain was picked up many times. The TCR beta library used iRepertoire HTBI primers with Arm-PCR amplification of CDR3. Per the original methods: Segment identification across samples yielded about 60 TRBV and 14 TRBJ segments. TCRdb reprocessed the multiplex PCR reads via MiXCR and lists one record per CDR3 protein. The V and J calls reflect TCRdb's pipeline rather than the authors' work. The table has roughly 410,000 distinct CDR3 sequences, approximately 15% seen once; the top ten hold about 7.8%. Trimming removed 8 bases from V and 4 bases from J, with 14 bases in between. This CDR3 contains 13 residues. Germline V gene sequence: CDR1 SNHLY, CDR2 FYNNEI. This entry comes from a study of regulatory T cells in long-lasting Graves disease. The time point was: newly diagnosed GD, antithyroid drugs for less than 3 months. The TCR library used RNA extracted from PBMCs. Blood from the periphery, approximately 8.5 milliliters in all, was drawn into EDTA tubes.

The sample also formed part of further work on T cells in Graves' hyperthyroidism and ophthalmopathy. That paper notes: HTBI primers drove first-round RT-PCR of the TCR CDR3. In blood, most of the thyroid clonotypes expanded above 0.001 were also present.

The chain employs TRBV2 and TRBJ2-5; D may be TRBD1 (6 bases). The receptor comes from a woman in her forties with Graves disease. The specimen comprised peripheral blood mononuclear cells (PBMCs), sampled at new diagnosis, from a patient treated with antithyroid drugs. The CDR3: CASLPQGLETQYF. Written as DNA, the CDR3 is TGTGCCAGCTTACCACAGGGTTTAGAGACCCAGTACTTC.